What follows are 29 T cell receptor beta chains derived from one specimen sequenced in a study of cytomegalovirus exposure and HLA in healthy donors. In the PCR, 60 Vbeta and 13 Jbeta primers were used. Data came from immunoSEQ multiplex PCR; TCRdb stores just in-frame clones and leaves some out. The top ten hold around 3% of the sample, which has 130,000 or so clones, roughly 88% seen once. Material for sequencing was PBMCs. All receptors come from a woman between 18 and 29 years old in good health and CMV-seropositive.

This chain uses TRBV29-1 with TRBJ1-1, with TRBD1 matching 8 bases. The CDR3 covers 17 residues. Germline CDR1 is SQVTM and CDR2 is ANQGSEA. J lost 6 bases, V lost 1 base, and 16 bases had no gene match. The CDR3 nucleotides are TGCAGCGTTGAAGGTATGACCAGACAGGGGCTCAGGCCTGAAGCTTTCTTT. Protein product: CSVEGMTRQGLRPEAFF.

This clone was picked up a small number of times. This rearrangement joins TRBV5-1 to TRBJ2-2, with TRBD2 matching over 9 bases. V was clipped by 4 bases and J by 6 bases; unmatched bases: 10. Germline V gene sequence: CDR1 SGHRS, CDR2 YFSETQ. The CDR3 contains 16 residues. The DNA for the CDR3 is TGCGCCAGCAGCCTGGCCAGCGGGGGGACGTCCGGGGAGCTGTTTTTT. Translated: CASSLASGGTSGELFF.

J is TRBJ2-7 and V is TRBV6-1, with 12 positions matching TRBD2. Trimming removed 9 bases from V and 6 bases from J; junction bases left unmatched: 12. This CDR3 contains 15 residues. CDR1 and CDR2 (germline): MNHNS, SASEGT. CDR3 nucleotides: TGTGCCAGTCTAGCATTACTAGCGGGGGGATTCGAGCAGTACTTC. Translating gives CASLALLAGGFEQYF.

J is TRBJ1-5 and V is TRBV2; D gene unclear. Germline V gene data show CDR1 as SNHLY and CDR2 as FYNNEI. The V end was cut by 9 bases, the J end by 1 base, with 10 bases between. This CDR3 contains 13 residues. The CDR3 loop is CASREFSNQPQHF. As DNA, the CDR3 is TGTGCCAGTAGGGAGTTCAGCAATCAGCCCCAGCATTTT.

This clone was observed a few times. The rearrangement links TRBV6-5 to TRBJ1-2; D is uncertain. Trimming pared 5 bases from V and 8 bases from J, leaving 18 bases between. CDR1 is MNHEY, CDR2 SVGAGI, per germline. The length of the CDR3 is 14 residues. The CDR3 coding sequence is TGTGCCAGCAGTACCCCCCCGGGGTCGCACGGCTACACCTTC. Its protein is CASSTPPGSHGYTF.

Only one count was recorded for this clone. The gene calls are TRBV25-1 and TRBJ1-1; 9 positions agree with TRBD1. The germline gives CDR1 MGHDK, CDR2 SYGVNS. The CDR3 sequence is 14 residues long. Trimming removed 4 bases from V and 1 base from J; junction bases left unmatched: 1. DNA of the CDR3: TGTGCCAGCAGTGGGGGACAGGGGAACACTGAAGCTTTCTTT. It encodes CASSGGQGNTEAFF.

This chain connects TRBV6-5 to TRBJ2-1, with D maybe TRBD2 (5 bases). V lost 3 bases and J 6 bases, leaving 15 bases between the germline ends. This CDR3 comprises 15 residues. Germline CDR1 and CDR2: MNHEY and SVGAGI. CDR3 coding DNA: TGTGCCAGCAGTTATGACGCCGGGGTTTCCAATGAGCAGTTCTTC. Encoded protein: CASSYDAGVSNEQFF.

The chain's CDR3 is CASSRDGQEIFYGYTF. CDR3 nucleotide sequence: TGTGCCAGCTCCCGAGATGGACAGGAGATTTTCTATGGCTACACCTTC. The chain joins TRBV18 to TRBJ1-2; TRBD1 aligns across 7 bases. J was trimmed by 4 bases and V by 6 bases; bases with no gene match: 14. Per germline, CDR1 KGHSH and CDR2 LQKENI. The CDR3 sequence is 16 residues long.

The chain links TRBV28 to TRBJ2-1; TRBD1 might be the D (6 bases). CDR3 length equals 15 residues. V lost 6 bases, J lost 1 base, and 13 bases lay in between. CDR1 is MDHEN, CDR2 SYDVKM, per germline. Here the CDR3 DNA reads TGTGCCAGCAGCGGTGGACAGAGGTCCTACAATGAGCAGTTCTTC. Protein: CASSGGQRSYNEQFF.

The genes are TRBV6-6 and TRBJ1-5, with D possibly TRBD1 on 6 matching bases. Germline assignment: CDR1 MNHNY and CDR2 SVGAGI (reference sequence). V was shortened by 5 bases and J by 3 bases, with 14 bases between the two germline ends. The CDR3 sequence is 15 residues long. The CDR3 sequence: CASSIPDRNNQPQHF. The CDR3, as DNA: TGTGCCAGCAGTATCCCCGACAGGAACAATCAGCCCCAGCATTTT.

The chain couples TRBV19 to TRBJ1-4, with D unclear. CDR1 and CDR2 (germline): LNHDA, SQIVND (reference sequence). V lost 0 bases and J 11 bases, leaving 7 bases between the germline ends. The CDR3 loop spans 12 amino acids. The DNA for the CDR3 is TGTGCCAGTAGTATAGAGGTCAGGAAACTGTTTTTT. Encoded protein: CASSIEVRKLFF. Full variable domain (remainder filled in from reference TRBV19 and TRBJ1-4): DGGITQSPKYLFRKEGQNVTLSCEQNLNHDAMYWYRQDPGQGLRLIYYSQIVNDFQKGDIAEGYSVSREKKESFPLTVTSAQKNPTAFYLCASSIEVRKLFFGSGTQLSVL.

V and J are TRBV6-6 and TRBJ2-1, with 9 positions matching TRBD2. Germline V CDR1 and CDR2: MNHNY, SVGAGI (reference sequence). V was pared by 8 bases and J by 5 bases, with 10 bases of the junction left unmatched. The CDR3 extends over 15 amino acids. CDR3: CASFTGGGGDNEQFF. The CDR3, as DNA: TGTGCCAGCTTTACAGGCGGGGGGGGTGACAATGAGCAGTTCTTC.

J is TRBJ2-1 and V is TRBV5-1; TRBD2 is a possible D gene (7 bases). Germline loops: CDR1 SGHRS, CDR2 YFSETQ. The CDR3 consists of 15 residues. Trimming removed 4 bases at V and 5 bases at J, with 16 bases between. The CDR3 coding sequence is TGCGCCAGCAGCCTCCGGGGGGCGCCTAACAATGAGCAGTTCTTC. Its protein is CASSLRGAPNNEQFF.

V and J are TRBV27 and TRBJ2-3; D is undetermined. The CDR3 extends over 14 amino acids. Germline assignment: CDR1 MNHEY and CDR2 SMNVEV (reference sequence). V was trimmed by 0 bases and J by 6 bases, leaving 10 bases between them. Here the CDR3 reads CASSLSAARDTQYF. The DNA of the CDR3 is TGTGCCAGCAGTTTATCCGCGGCGCGGGATACGCAGTATTTT.

Here the CDR3 DNA reads TGTGCCAGCAGCGCGGGGACTAGCAGGTCAGAGACCCAGTACTTC. It is translated as CASSAGTSRSETQYF. The V gene is TRBV9, the J gene TRBJ2-5; 9 bases align to TRBD2. The CDR3 runs 15 residues. V trimming: 3 bases; J trimming: 4 bases; junction bases outside the gene matches: 7. The germline V gene encodes CDR1 SGDLS and CDR2 YYNGEE.

The chain employs TRBV28 and TRBJ2-7; D is undetermined. Germline loops: CDR1 MDHEN, CDR2 SYDVKM. The CDR3 totals 11 residues. The V end was cut by 5 bases, the J end by 7 bases, with 9 bases between. The chain's CDR3 is CASSTPTEQYF. As DNA, the CDR3 is TGTGCCAGCAGTACACCGACAGAGCAGTACTTC.

This CDR3 reads CASSEWGQGGSPLHF. CDR3 bases: TGTGCCAGCAGTGAATGGGGACAGGGGGGCTCACCCCTCCACTTT. V is TRBV6-1 and J is TRBJ1-6, with TRBD1 matching 11 bases. Germline CDR1 is MNHNS and CDR2 is SASEGT. The CDR3 is 15 residues long. J lost 10 bases, V lost 2 bases, and 4 bases had no gene match.

This rearrangement joins TRBV6-6 to TRBJ2-3, with D maybe TRBD1 (5 bases). Trimming pared 0 bases from V and 6 bases from J, leaving 10 bases between. Germline CDR1 MNHNY, CDR2 SVGAGI (reference sequence). CDR3 length: 14 amino acids. The CDR3 bases are TGTGCCAGCAGTTACTCGAGGACATCCGATACGCAGTATTTT. Protein product: CASSYSRTSDTQYF.

The J gene is TRBJ1-1, the V gene TRBV6-5, with TRBD1 as a possible D gene (6 bases). This CDR3 contains 15 residues. CDR1 MNHEY and CDR2 SVGAGI come from the germline V gene. V was cut by 6 bases and J by 0 bases, with 14 bases left in between. CDR3 coding DNA: TGTGCCAGCAGGCCTCCGGGACATATGAACACTGAAGCTTTCTTT. Protein product: CASRPPGHMNTEAFF.

V and J are TRBV25-1 and TRBJ2-5, with D hard to call. Per germline, CDR1 MGHDK and CDR2 SYGVNS. The CDR3 spans 13 residues. Trimming stripped 3 bases from V and 4 bases from J, with 9 bases between. DNA for the CDR3: TGTGCCAGCAGTGAGGGCACCCGAGAGACCCAGTACTTC. Encoded protein: CASSEGTRETQYF.

A single count supports this clone. J is TRBJ2-1 and V is TRBV10-3, with 10 bases that match TRBD1. V trimming: 5 bases; J trimming: 8 bases; junction bases outside the gene matches: 6. Per germline, CDR1 ENHRY and CDR2 SYGVKD. The length of the CDR3 is 14 residues. The CDR3 nucleotides are TGTGCCATCAGTCCCGGGACAGGGGTCTATGAGCAGTTCTTC. Amino acid sequence: CAISPGTGVYEQFF.

As concerns this clone: In the same sample, other DNA sequences code for this CDR3. The CDR3 reads CASRDRGRGTEAFF. The CDR3 DNA is TGTGCCAGCCGGGACAGGGGGCGCGGCACTGAAGCTTTCTTT. The V and J genes are TRBV19 and TRBJ1-1; 12 bases match TRBD1. This CDR3 comprises 14 residues. Trimming cost V 9 bases and J 4 bases; bases outside gene matches: 6. The germline CDR1 and CDR2 sequences are LNHDA and SQIVND (reference sequence).

This chain links TRBV30 with TRBJ1-1; D is unresolved. The CDR3 has 13 amino acids. Germline-derived CDR1 and CDR2 are GTSNPN and SVGIG (reference sequence). Trimming took 3 bases from V and 7 from J, leaving 15 bases between them. The CDR3 loop is CAWRTAGFGEAFF. CDR3 nucleotides: TGTGCCTGGAGGACGGCGGGTTTCGGTGAAGCTTTCTTT.

This clone was found once. The rearrangement uses TRBV28 and TRBJ2-7; 12 bases are a match to TRBD2. CDR3 length equals 15 residues. Germline V gene sequence: CDR1 MDHEN, CDR2 SYDVKM. With 4 bases clipped from V and 3 bases from J, the junction kept 4 bases outside the gene matches. The CDR3 here is CASSSSGGGLYEQYF. The CDR3 bases are TGTGCCAGCAGTTCTAGCGGGGGGGGGCTCTACGAGCAGTACTTC.

The V gene is TRBV5-4, the J gene TRBJ2-7, with TRBD1 matching 10 bases. The V and J ends lost 0 bases and 2 bases, in that order; junction bases with no gene match: 5. This CDR3 region has 16 residues. CDR1 SGHNT and CDR2 YYREEE come from the germline V gene (reference sequence). CDR3 sequence: CASSLGGGQGAYEQYF. The CDR3 bases are TGTGCCAGCAGCTTGGGGGGTGGACAGGGGGCCTACGAGCAGTACTTC.

This clone appeared a few times. The gene calls are TRBV7-9 and TRBJ1-2; tentative D call: TRBD1 (6 bases). The CDR3 has 15 residues. V was clipped by 5 bases and J by 2 bases, with 15 bases between them. The germline V gene encodes CDR1 SEHNR and CDR2 FQNEAQ (reference sequence). CDR3 bases: TGTGCCAGCAGCCCGTCAGGGGAGGGGAACTATGGCTACACCTTC. It translates to CASSPSGEGNYGYTF.

The chain carries TRBV5-1 and TRBJ2-3, with D maybe TRBD2 (6 bases). The CDR3 has 13 residues. From germline, CDR1 is SGHRS and CDR2 YFSETQ. The ends were cut back, 6 bases at V and 2 bases at J, with 10 bases in the middle. The CDR3 coding sequence is TGCGCCAGCACTACGGGGGACACAGATACGCAGTATTTT. This encodes CASTTGDTDTQYF.

This clone has more than one count but fewer than ten. The V and J genes are TRBV6-5 and TRBJ2-7; no reliable D call. Germline lookup yields CDR1 MNHEY and CDR2 SVGAGI. The CDR3 length is 14 residues. The V end lost 6 bases, the J end lost 6 bases, and 18 bases lay between the germline ends. The CDR3 DNA reads TGTGCCAGCAGAATATACGGAGCGCACCTCGAGCAGTACTTC. It yields the protein CASRIYGAHLEQYF.

The V call is TRBV7-9, the J call TRBJ2-2; TRBD1 might be the D (5 bases). The V end was cut by 5 bases, the J end by 3 bases, with 13 bases between. Germline loops: CDR1 SEHNR, CDR2 FQNEAQ (reference sequence). There are 15 residues in the CDR3. CDR3 residues: CASSPRAGHTGELFF. The CDR3, as DNA: TGTGCCAGCAGCCCACGTGCAGGGCACACCGGGGAGCTGTTTTTT.